These 13 T cell receptor beta chains were all obtained from the same sample, sequenced in a study of shared clonotypes between healthy human individuals. Terminally differentiated effector memory CD45RA+ cells were left out of the naive CD8 fraction, which was CD45RO-negative and positively selected for CCR7. Method: immunoSEQ multiplex PCR; TCRdb's copy keeps in-frame clones and lacks some. Here the sample spans about 2,100,000 clones, approximately 94% being singletons. The specimen was naive CD8+ T cells from PBMCs. The receptor set was obtained from a man younger than 30 in good health. Some clones in this sample may be carry-over from other donors' samples.

This clone occurred once. This chain joins TRBV7-9 and TRBJ1-1, with D uncertain. The CDR3 has 12 residues. Per the germline V gene, CDR1 is SEHNR and CDR2 is FQNEAQ (reference sequence). V lost 7 bases and J 8 bases, leaving 14 bases between the germline ends. The CDR3 region is CASTPGVPEAFF. The DNA of the CDR3 is TGTGCCAGCACGCCCGGGGTTCCGGAAGCTTTCTTT.

As for this clone: Other nucleotide sequences from this sample produce the same CDR3. The chain carries TRBV27 and TRBJ2-7; D tentatively reads TRBD1 or TRBD2 (5 bases each). With 6 bases removed from V and 3 bases from J, the gap between germline ends came to 12 bases. The germline V gene has CDR1 MNHEY and CDR2 SMNVEV (reference sequence). This CDR3 region has 13 residues. The CDR3 protein is CASSSGPRYEQYF. The CDR3 DNA reads TGTGCCAGCAGCTCGGGACCTCGCTACGAGCAGTACTTC.

The V and J genes are TRBV19 and TRBJ2-7; D perhaps matches TRBD1 (6 bases). The length of the CDR3 is 14 residues. In germline, CDR1 is LNHDA, CDR2 SQIVND (reference sequence). V was shortened by 1 base and J by 6 bases, with 13 bases between the two germline ends. In DNA, the CDR3 is TGTGCCAGTAGTATAGTTGGACAGACGGGCGAGCAGTACTTC. Its protein product is CASSIVGQTGEQYF. The full variable domain, with the rest looked up from reference TRBV19 and TRBJ2-7, is DGGITQSPKYLFRKEGQNVTLSCEQNLNHDAMYWYRQDPGQGLRLIYYSQIVNDFQKGDIAEGYSVSREKKESFPLTVTSAQKNPTAFYLCASSIVGQTGEQYFGPGTRLTVT.

The chain recombines TRBV5-1 with TRBJ2-5, with 8 positions matching TRBD2. From germline, CDR1 is SGHRS and CDR2 YFSETQ. The CDR3 contains 13 residues. V was pared by 5 bases and J by 4 bases, with 4 bases of the junction left unmatched. CDR3 sequence reads: CASSSGGRETQYF. The CDR3 region has the DNA TGCGCCAGCAGTTCGGGAGGGAGAGAGACCCAGTACTTC.

The chain uses TRBV4-1 and TRBJ2-5; tentatively, D is TRBD1 or TRBD2 (6 bases each). CDR3 length: 16 residues. Trimming pared 0 bases from V and 4 bases from J, leaving 15 bases between. Germline loops: CDR1 MGHRA, CDR2 YSYEKL. The CDR3 coding sequence is TGCGCCAGCAGCCAAGACTATGACAGGAGGGGAGAGACCCAGTACTTC. Its translation is CASSQDYDRRGETQYF.

The rearrangement links TRBV29-1 to TRBJ1-1; 9 positions match TRBD1. Looked up from germline, CDR1 is SQVTM and CDR2 is ANQGSEA. The CDR3 runs 14 residues. V lost 1 base to trimming and J lost 10 bases; unmatched junction nucleotides: 10. The CDR3 DNA sequence: TGCAGCGTTGAAGGTTTACAGGGGGCAGGGGGAGCTTTCTTT. Protein: CSVEGLQGAGGAFF.

This clone was counted once. The chain recombines TRBV19 with TRBJ2-1, with unresolved D. The CDR3 contains 15 residues. CDR1 and CDR2 (germline): LNHDA, SQIVND (reference sequence). V was cut by 10 bases and J by 0 bases, with 16 bases left in between. CDR3 sequence (DNA): TGTGCCACCTCTTCGACCAGGAACTCCTACAATGAGCAGTTCTTC. Translating it yields CATSSTRNSYNEQFF. The whole variable domain, filled in from reference TRBV19 and TRBJ2-1, reads DGGITQSPKYLFRKEGQNVTLSCEQNLNHDAMYWYRQDPGQGLRLIYYSQIVNDFQKGDIAEGYSVSREKKESFPLTVTSAQKNPTAFYLCATSSTRNSYNEQFFGPGTRLTVL.

The chain is built from TRBV7-9 and TRBJ2-7; 7 bases are a match to TRBD1. J was trimmed by 2 bases and V by 5 bases; bases with no gene match: 9. Germline V CDR1 and CDR2: SEHNR, FQNEAQ (reference sequence). The CDR3 contains 15 residues. In DNA, the CDR3 is TGTGCCAGCAGCGGCCCCGGGACAGTTCCCTACGAGCAGTACTTC. Translating gives CASSGPGTVPYEQYF.

J is TRBJ2-4 and V is TRBV25-1, with D possibly matching TRBD2 (5 bases). CDR3 length: 15 residues. The V end was cut by 1 base, the J end by 9 bases, with 16 bases between. From germline, CDR1 is MGHDK and CDR2 SYGVNS. DNA for the CDR3: TGTGCCAGCAGTGAATGGAAATTCGGGGTGGGCATTCAGTACTTC. Encoded protein: CASSEWKFGVGIQYF.

The gene calls are TRBV4-1 and TRBJ2-3; no definite D call. V was pared by 3 bases and J by 6 bases, with 4 bases between. CDR1 is MGHRA and CDR2 is YSYEKL in the germline V gene. The CDR3 has 11 residues. As DNA, the CDR3 is TGCGCCAGCAGCCAGGGCGATACGCAGTATTTT. It specifies CASSQGDTQYF.

CDR3 DNA sequence: TGTGCCAGCAGTGAAGCCGGCAGAATGGGGGATGGCTACACCTTC. Translation: CASSEAGRMGDGYTF. The chain is built from TRBV6-1 and TRBJ1-2, with D possibly matching TRBD1 (5 bases). Trimming cost V 0 bases and J 6 bases, with 14 bases left between them. The CDR3 sequence is 15 residues long. Germline V gives CDR1 MNHNS, CDR2 SASEGT.

The CDR3 DNA is TGCGCCAGCAGCCTACCCGTGGCGGGAGGGCTGGGGGATACGCAGTATTTT. Translating gives CASSLPVAGGLGDTQYF. V gene TRBV5-1 combines with J gene TRBJ2-3; TRBD2 matches 9 bases. Germline CDR1 and CDR2: SGHRS and YFSETQ. The CDR3 has 17 residues. V lost 4 bases and J lost 6; bases outside the gene matches: 15.

The rearrangement joins TRBV4-1 to TRBJ2-7; no clear D. This CDR3 region has 14 residues. V lost 4 bases and J lost 1, with 11 bases in between. CDR1 is MGHRA, CDR2 YSYEKL, per germline. As DNA, the CDR3 is TGCGCCAGCAGCCCTCTCCTCCCTTCCTACGAGCAGTACTTC. Translated, it gives CASSPLLPSYEQYF.